This TCR beta chain was sequenced in a study of PD-1 blockade in classical Hodgkin lymphoma. Study as a whole: With a 2-week interval, patients received intravenous nivolumab at 3 mg/kg.

Looked up from germline, CDR1 is SGHRS and CDR2 is YFSETQ. This CDR3 has 16 amino acids. The V gene end was trimmed by 4 bases and the J gene end by 4 bases; junction bases not matched to a gene: 9. The time point: cycle 4 day 1 (C4D1), after more than five weeks of nivolumab. All patients relapsed after autologous stem cell transplantation, and brentuximab vedotin exposure varied. Only in-frame clones appear in the TCRdb table, and some are missing; sequencing was by immunoSEQ multiplex PCR. The sample comprises 50,000 to 65,000 clones, about 90% of which are singletons, and about 9.3% rests with the top ten. Study conclusions and caveats: Baseline diversity in complete responders resembled that of newly diagnosed patients.

As concerns this clone: What it binds is unknown.

Sequences were derived from peripheral blood mononuclear cells (PBMCs), sampled before the fourth cycle of nivolumab. The V call is TRBV5-1, the J call TRBJ2-1; TRBD2 agrees at 9 bases. The TCR originated in a human donor with classical Hodgkin lymphoma. CDR3 nucleotides: TGCGCCAGCAGCCTGAATCTAGCGGGGAATTACAATGAGCAGTTCTTC. Translation: CASSLNLAGNYNEQFF.